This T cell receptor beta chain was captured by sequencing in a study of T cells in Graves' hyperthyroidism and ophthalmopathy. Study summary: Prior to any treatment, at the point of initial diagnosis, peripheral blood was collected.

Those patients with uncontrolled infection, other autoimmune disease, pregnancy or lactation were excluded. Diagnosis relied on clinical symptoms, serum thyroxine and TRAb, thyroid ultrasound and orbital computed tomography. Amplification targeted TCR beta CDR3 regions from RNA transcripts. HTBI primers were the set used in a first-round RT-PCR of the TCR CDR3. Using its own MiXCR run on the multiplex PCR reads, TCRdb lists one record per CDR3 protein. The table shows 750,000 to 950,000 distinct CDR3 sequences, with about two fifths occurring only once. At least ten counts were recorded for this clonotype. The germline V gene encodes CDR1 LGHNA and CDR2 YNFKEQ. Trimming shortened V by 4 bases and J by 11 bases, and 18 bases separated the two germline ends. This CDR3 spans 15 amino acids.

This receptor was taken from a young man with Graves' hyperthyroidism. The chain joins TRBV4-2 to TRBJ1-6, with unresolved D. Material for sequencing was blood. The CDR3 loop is CASSRAWAAGAPLHF. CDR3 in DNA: TGTGCCAGCAGCCGGGCATGGGCAGCCGGTGCACCCCTCCACTTT.